The clone carrying this T cell receptor (beta chain) was observed a few times. Its matching antigen is unknown. Use of 60 Vbeta and 13 Jbeta primers characterized the PCR. Here immunoSEQ multiplex PCR was the method, and the copy in TCRdb shows in-frame clones only, minus some. This table has 100,000 to 150,000 clones, roughly three quarters appearing once. This sample stems from a study of cytomegalovirus exposure and HLA in healthy donors. General study results and limits: As confirmed in vitro, a few CMV-associated chains were specific for CMV antigens.

CDR1 is SGHKS, CDR2 YYEKEE, per germline (reference sequence). This CDR3 contains 15 residues. Trimming at V came to 3 bases and at J to 4 bases, leaving 10 bases not matched to a gene. V is TRBV5-5 and J is TRBJ2-7; 7 bases match TRBD2. The sequence was collected from a man aged 25 to 40 in good health and CMV-seropositive. Sequenced material: PBMCs. This CDR3 reads CASSYNLAGVYEQYF. DNA of the CDR3: TGTGCCAGCAGCTATAATCTGGCGGGAGTGTACGAGCAGTACTTC.